Following are 10 T cell receptor beta chains from one sample sequenced in a study of beta chain features in type 1 diabetes. Notes on the study in general: All four CD4+ subsets from Type 1 diabetes patients carried moderately but significantly shorter TCRB CDR3s.

Their recognized antigens are unknown. Expressed TCRB transcripts were sequenced, since all the RNA that had been isolated was reverse transcribed. The repertoire was sequenced with immunoSEQ multiplex PCR; TCRdb's copy has only in-frame clones and lacks some. The sample holds about 700,000 clones, roughly 12% seen once. Sequenced sample: naive CD4+ T cells from blood. These receptors were obtained from a man between 18 and 35 years old with type 1 diabetes.

J is TRBJ2-1 and V is TRBV30; D ambiguous. Germline CDR1 reads GTSNPN; CDR2 reads SVGIG (reference sequence). V was shortened by 3 bases and J by 5 bases, with 8 bases between the two germline ends. The CDR3 sequence is 12 residues long. The CDR3 sequence is CAWSATDNEQFF. CDR3 coding DNA: TGTGCCTGGAGCGCGACTGACAATGAGCAGTTCTTC.

The gene calls are TRBV4-2 and TRBJ2-1; D ambiguous. Trimming stripped 0 bases from V and 0 bases from J, with 15 bases between. From germline, CDR1 is LGHNA and CDR2 YNFKEQ. CDR3 length: 18 residues. CDR3 sequence reads: CASSQEGLGSSSYNEQFF. CDR3 DNA sequence: TGTGCCAGCAGCCAAGAAGGGTTGGGGTCGAGCTCCTACAATGAGCAGTTCTTC.

The table lists this clone with a few counts. V and J are TRBV5-4 and TRBJ2-3; no clear D gene. Germline lookup yields CDR1 SGHNT and CDR2 YYREEE (reference sequence). V dropped 1 base and J dropped 4 bases, with 13 bases sitting between them. This CDR3 is 15 amino acids long. In nucleotides, the CDR3 is TGTGCCAGCAGCTTGAGTAGGGTGATGGCAGATACGCAGTATTTT. Its protein product is CASSLSRVMADTQYF.

Comment on this clone: Different DNA sequences within this sample yield the same CDR3. This sequence joins TRBV10-3 and TRBJ1-1, with TRBD1 matching 9 bases. The CDR3 covers 13 residues. J gave up 4 bases and V 6 bases, and 3 bases lay outside the gene matches. Per germline, CDR1 ENHRY and CDR2 SYGVKD. The CDR3 DNA reads TGTGCCATCAGGGGACAGGGAGGCACTGAAGCTTTCTTT. Its protein is CAIRGQGGTEAFF.

The V gene is TRBV5-1, the J gene TRBJ2-1; 9 bases map to TRBD1. Looked up from germline, CDR1 is SGHRS and CDR2 is YFSETQ. This CDR3 has 15 residues. Losses at the gene ends were 5 bases for V and 7 bases for J; bases not matched to a gene: 10. This CDR3 reads CASRPGQGGANEQFF. As DNA, the CDR3 is TGCGCCAGCAGGCCGGGACAGGGAGGGGCAAATGAGCAGTTCTTC.

V is TRBV4-1 and J is TRBJ2-7; D perhaps matches TRBD2 (5 bases). This CDR3 has 15 residues. Between the trimmed V and J ends, which lost 7 bases and 1 base, there was a span of 17 bases. The germline V gene has CDR1 MGHRA and CDR2 YSYEKL. CDR3 bases: TGCGCCAGCACCCTGGGAGTGGGCAGATCCTACGAGCAGTACTTC. It specifies CASTLGVGRSYEQYF.

The table lists this clone with a few counts. This rearrangement joins TRBV27 to TRBJ2-6; D is perhaps TRBD2 (6 bases). Trimming pared 2 bases from V and 2 bases from J, leaving 16 bases between. CDR1 is MNHEY and CDR2 is SMNVEV in the germline V gene (reference sequence). This CDR3 is 18 amino acids long. In DNA, the CDR3 is TGTGCCAGCAGTTTAAGGGTGGAGGGTGGTGCTGGGGCCAACGTCCTGACTTTC. This translates into CASSLRVEGGAGANVLTF.

This clone was picked up a small number of times. This chain links TRBV27 with TRBJ2-3; D might be TRBD1 (5 bases). Trimming shortened V by 7 bases and J by 5 bases, and 19 bases separated the two germline ends. The CDR3 contains 15 residues. Per the germline V gene, CDR1 is MNHEY and CDR2 is SMNVEV (reference sequence). CDR3 loop: CASNSPKGREDTQYF. The CDR3 bases are TGTGCCAGCAATTCCCCTAAGGGCAGGGAAGATACGCAGTATTTT.

The chain recombines TRBV7-9 with TRBJ2-7; TRBD1 might be the D (7 bases). The CDR3 spans 15 residues. The germline V gene encodes CDR1 SEHNR and CDR2 FQNEAQ (reference sequence). The V end was cut by 6 bases, the J end by 3 bases, with 18 bases between. The CDR3 protein is CASRDWGDSFYEQYF. In DNA, the CDR3 is TGTGCCAGCAGAGACTGGGGGGACAGCTTCTACGAGCAGTACTTC.

This chain uses TRBV9 with TRBJ1-6; D unresolved. This CDR3 has 12 amino acids. Germline CDR1 is SGDLS and CDR2 is YYNGEE. V was cut by 4 bases and J by 1 base, with 0 bases left in between. Here the CDR3 reads CASSSYNSPLHF. The CDR3 nucleotides read TGTGCCAGCAGCTCCTATAATTCACCCCTCCACTTT.